This T cell receptor beta chain was recovered during a study of T cell responses to AZD1222 COVID-19 vaccine. The CDR3 contains 15 residues. With V trimmed by 6 bases and J by 5 bases, 11 bases remained unmatched. Germline V gene data show CDR1 as SNHLY and CDR2 as FYNNEI. Whole-study results and caveats: Without day 14 samples, only post-peak T cell repertoires were studied.

Sequenced by immunoSEQ multiplex PCR; TCRdb stores in-frame clones only, minus some. The data contain more than 140,000 clones, about nine tenths of them singletons. Concerning this clone: The antigen remains unidentified.

The chain recombines TRBV2 with TRBJ2-5, with 8 bases lining up with TRBD2. This specimen was peripheral blood, taken on day 0 of AZD1222 vaccination. The TCR sequence derives from an adult in good health. In nucleotides, the CDR3 is TGTGCCAGCAGCGGAACTAGCGGAGGTTCGGAGACCCAGTACTTC. This encodes CASSGTSGGSETQYF.